These 20 T cell receptor beta chains were all obtained from the same sample, sequenced in a study of vaccination effects on CD4 cells after COVID-19. ViraFEST expansion of antigen-specific CD4+ T cells with viral peptide pools preceded sequencing. A roughly 10-day culture period preceded the isolation of CD4+ T cells. Among the vaccine recipients, none had a prior SARS-CoV-2 infection, and nucleocapsid antibodies were negative. The data were produced by immunoSEQ multiplex PCR, yet TCRdb's version contains in-frame clones alone and is incomplete. This table has roughly 35,000 clones, about three quarters appearing once. Antigen specificity for these receptors is unknown. The starting material was CD4+ T cells from PBMCs cultured with HCoV-OC43 spike peptides, obtained before COVID-19 vaccination. Noted subset: HCoV-OC43 spike overlapping peptide pool stimulation. All receptors derive from a human donor who received a COVID-19 vaccine.

The DNA for the CDR3 is TGTGCCAGCAGCTACACCCCGCCTAGCGGGAGGGAGGAGCAGTTCTTC. Residues: CASSYTPPSGREEQFF. The chain recombines TRBV7-8 with TRBJ2-1; 12 bases map to TRBD2. The germline V gene encodes CDR1 SGHVS and CDR2 FQNEAQ. Trimming removed 4 bases from V and 10 bases from J; junction bases left unmatched: 11. This CDR3 has 16 residues.

This chain uses TRBV7-9 with TRBJ2-2; TRBD1 agrees at 7 bases. The CDR3 contains 16 residues. V lost 3 bases and J lost 4; bases outside the gene matches: 8. CDR1 is SEHNR, CDR2 FQNEAQ, per germline (reference sequence). CDR3 nucleotide sequence: TGTGCCAGCAGCTTCTTCAGGGGGACGAGCACCGGGGAGCTGTTTTTT. Translated: CASSFFRGTSTGELFF.

The chain employs TRBV27 and TRBJ1-1; 7 bases line up with TRBD1. V was pared by 1 base and J by 1 base, with 6 bases of the junction left unmatched. Germline assignment: CDR1 MNHEY and CDR2 SMNVEV (reference sequence). The CDR3 contains 16 residues. For the CDR3, the DNA is TGTGCCAGCAGTTTATGGGCAGGGGGAACGAACACTGAAGCTTTCTTT. Its protein is CASSLWAGGTNTEAFF.

The rearrangement uses TRBV5-4 and TRBJ1-6; no firm D call. The CDR3 has 14 residues. V lost 3 bases and J lost 5, with 9 bases in between. Germline V gene lookup returns CDR1 SGHNT and CDR2 YYREEE (reference sequence). The CDR3 DNA is TGTGCCAGCAGCTCGAGGGTAAATAATTCACCCCTCCACTTT. This translates into CASSSRVNNSPLHF.

The rearrangement joins TRBV18 to TRBJ1-2; possibly TRBD1 for D (5 bases). CDR3 length equals 15 residues. CDR1 is KGHSH, CDR2 LQKENI, per germline. V was pared by 2 bases and J by 5 bases, with 15 bases between. DNA for the CDR3: TGTGCCAGCTCACCAACCCCCGGGACCAATTATGGCTACACCTTC. Translated, it gives CASSPTPGTNYGYTF. The full variable domain, rest sourced from reference TRBV18 and TRBJ1-2, is NAGVMQNPRHLVRRRGQEARLRCSPMKGHSHVYWYRQLPEEGLKFMVYLQKENIIDESGMPKERFSAEFPKEGPSILRIQQVVRGDSAAYFCASSPTPGTNYGYTFGSGTRLTVV.

V is TRBV11-1 and J is TRBJ2-7; TRBD1 aligns across 9 bases. Looked up from germline, CDR1 is SGHAT and CDR2 is FQDESV (reference sequence). The CDR3 extends over 14 amino acids. Trimming removed 5 bases from V and 7 bases from J; junction bases left unmatched: 9. The CDR3 spells CASSPGQGLGEQYF. CDR3 nucleotides: TGTGCCAGCAGCCCGGGACAGGGTTTGGGGGAGCAGTACTTC.

In nucleotides, the CDR3 is TGTGCCAGTAGTATAGATCAAGGGACAGGAATCTATGGCTACACCTTC. This codes for CASSIDQGTGIYGYTF. The chain recombines TRBV19 with TRBJ1-2; 8 nucleotides agree with TRBD1. Unmatched junction bases numbered 7, after V lost 0 bases and J lost 4 bases. Germline CDR1 reads LNHDA; CDR2 reads SQIVND (reference sequence). The CDR3 is 16 amino acids.

The genes are TRBV30 and TRBJ2-7; TRBD2 aligns across 12 bases. V dropped 8 bases and J dropped 0; count of bases not matched to a gene: 14. CDR1 and CDR2 from the germline V gene are GTSNPN and SVGIG (reference sequence). The CDR3 spans 17 residues. Written as DNA, the CDR3 is TGTGCCGCAAGACGACTAGCGGGGGTCCGGACCTCCTACGAGCAGTACTTC. Amino acids: CAARRLAGVRTSYEQYF.

This clone was seen a handful of times. The chain carries TRBV29-1 and TRBJ2-1; 8 nucleotides align to TRBD2. CDR3 length: 14 residues. The J segment lost 2 bases and the V segment lost 4 bases, leaving 4 bases of the junction unmatched. CDR1 and CDR2 from the germline V gene are SQVTM and ANQGSEA. The CDR3 DNA reads TGCAGCGTTGTCCCAGCGGGGGCCTACAATGAGCAGTTCTTC. Its translation: CSVVPAGAYNEQFF.

The V and J genes are TRBV3-1 (or the pseudogene TRBV3-2) and TRBJ1-6; a possible D gene is TRBD1 (6 bases). CDR1 is LGHDT and CDR2 is YNNKEL in the germline V gene (reference sequence). With 1 base removed from V and 9 bases from J, the gap between germline ends came to 13 bases. CDR3 length equals 15 residues. Here the CDR3 DNA reads TGTGCCAGCAGCCAAGGGTGGGGGCTGGTTTCACCCCTCCACTTT. Amino acid sequence: CASSQGWGLVSPLHF.

This clone was seen more than once but under ten times. J is TRBJ1-5 and V is TRBV9, with TRBD1 as a possible D gene (5 bases). Germline V CDR1 and CDR2: SGDLS, YYNGEE. V was shortened by 4 bases and J by 5 bases, with 13 bases between the two germline ends. The CDR3 covers 14 residues. The CDR3 reads CASSLRVGDQPQHF. For the CDR3, the DNA is TGTGCCAGCAGCCTCAGGGTTGGGGATCAGCCCCAGCATTTT.

This chain connects TRBV3-1 (or the pseudogene TRBV3-2) to TRBJ2-7; the D gene is possibly TRBD1 (6 bases). This CDR3 region has 15 residues. Germline loops: CDR1 LGHDT, CDR2 YNNKEL (reference sequence). Trimming took off 0 bases at V and 2 bases at J, with 11 bases between the two ends. CDR3 in DNA: TGTGCCAGCAGCCAAGAGCTCAGGGGAACCTACGAGCAGTACTTC. Encoded protein: CASSQELRGTYEQYF.

This clone was seen more than once but under ten times. The rearrangement uses TRBV6-1 and TRBJ2-2; D unresolved. The V gene's germline CDR1 is MNHNS and CDR2 SASEGT. The CDR3 runs to 14 residues. The V end was cut by 1 base, the J end by 4 bases, with 7 bases between. Here the CDR3 DNA reads TGTGCCAGCAGTGAAGTAGGGCTCACCGGGGAGCTGTTTTTT. It is translated as CASSEVGLTGELFF.

V gene TRBV6-1 combines with J gene TRBJ2-7; 9 bases map to TRBD1. Looked up from germline, CDR1 is MNHNS and CDR2 is SASEGT. This CDR3 has 16 amino acids. V shed 4 bases, J shed 3 bases, and the junction held 10 bases outside the gene matches. The CDR3 loop reads CASSVSIGTGRYEQYF. The CDR3 DNA reads TGTGCCAGCAGTGTCAGTATCGGGACAGGGCGCTACGAGCAGTACTTC.

This clone was counted only a few times. The V gene is TRBV6-6, the J gene TRBJ1-5, with D unclear. This CDR3 comprises 15 residues. Germline loops: CDR1 MNHNY, CDR2 SVGAGI (reference sequence). With 2 bases removed from V and 2 bases from J, the gap between germline ends came to 10 bases. This CDR3 is CASSYRVVGNQPQHF. CDR3 nucleotides: TGTGCCAGCAGTTACCGGGTTGTGGGCAATCAGCCCCAGCATTTT.

This sequence joins TRBV29-1 and TRBJ1-4; 7 bases align to TRBD1. CDR3 length: 14 residues. The germline gives CDR1 SQVTM, CDR2 ANQGSEA. V lost 6 bases and J lost 4; bases outside the gene matches: 8. The CDR3 DNA is TGCAGCGTCTCGCCAGGGGGTAATAATGAAAAACTGTTTTTT. Residues: CSVSPGGNNEKLFF.

The V and J genes are TRBV5-1 and TRBJ2-3; 13 bases map to TRBD2. V lost 3 bases to trimming and J lost 1 base; unmatched junction nucleotides: 2. The CDR3 runs to 16 residues. Germline CDR1 SGHRS, CDR2 YFSETQ. The CDR3 nucleotides are TGCGCCAGCAGCTCCGGGACTAGCGGGGGCACAGATACGCAGTATTTT. It encodes CASSSGTSGGTDTQYF.

The CDR3 protein is CAWGRGGQETQYF. CDR3 sequence (DNA): TGTGCCTGGGGCAGGGGAGGGCAAGAGACCCAGTACTTC. This chain connects TRBV30 to TRBJ2-5; D might be TRBD2 (7 bases). CDR3 length: 13 residues. Trimming pared 5 bases from V and 2 bases from J, leaving 12 bases between. From germline, CDR1 is GTSNPN and CDR2 SVGIG (reference sequence). Together with reference TRBV30 and TRBJ2-5, the CDR3 gives the full variable domain: SQTIHQWPATLVQPVGSPLSLECTVEGTSNPNLYWYRQAAGRGLQLLFYSVGIGQISSEVPQNLSASRPQDRQFILSSKKLLLSDSGFYLCAWGRGGQETQYFGPGTRLLVL.

This chain links TRBV5-4 with TRBJ1-3, with TRBD1 matching over 10 bases. J gave up 5 bases and V 4 bases, and 6 bases lay outside the gene matches. In germline, CDR1 is SGHNT, CDR2 YYREEE (reference sequence). The CDR3 is 15 amino acids. CDR3 protein: CASSQGQGLRNTIYF. The CDR3 region has the DNA TGTGCCAGCAGCCAGGGACAGGGGTTGAGAAACACCATATATTTT.

This chain joins TRBV6-5 and TRBJ1-1; D is perhaps TRBD1 (6 bases). Germline-derived CDR1 and CDR2 are MNHEY and SVGAGI. The CDR3 spans 15 residues. Trimming took off 6 bases at V and 6 bases at J, with 20 bases between the two ends. DNA of the CDR3: TGTGCCAGCAGCGATCGAGGGGGGTTTGGGGCTGAAGCTTTCTTT. It yields the protein CASSDRGGFGAEAFF.